This is a list of T cell receptor beta chains from one sample in a study of early stage breast cancer tumors. TCRdb's copy holds only in-frame clones and misses some; the assay was immunoSEQ multiplex PCR. The sample comprises about 8,400 clones, 70% to 80% of which are singletons, and about 9% rests with the top ten. The sequenced sample was normal breast tissue next to the tumor. The receptors were sampled from a person between 60 and 69 years old with breast cancer. CDR3s include the opening cysteine and the closing phenylalanine or tryptophan. The D gene is left open where the match is weak. Part of the rows lack a size; the others show once, few, many or a class for expanded clones.

j_call,v_call,d_call,clone_size,cdr3_nt,cdr3_aa
TRBJ2-3,TRBV2,TRBD2,.,TGTGCCAGCAGTGAAGGAAGCGGGGGGCTCACAGATACGCAGTATTTT,CASSEGSGGLTDTQYF
TRBJ2-6,TRBV7-9,.,.,TGTGCCAGCAGCTTGCACAGAGGACGGTCGGCTGGGGCCAACGTCCTGACTTTC,CASSLHRGRSAGANVLTF
TRBJ2-5,TRBV25-1,.,large,TGTGCCAGCAGCTACTCCGGGACCCAAGAGACCCAGTACTTC,CASSYSGTQETQYF
TRBJ2-1,TRBV19,TRBD2,.,TGTGCCAGTAATAGCGGGAGAAGCAATGAGCAGTTCTTC,CASNSGRSNEQFF
TRBJ1-4,TRBV7-9,TRBD1,.,TGTGCCAGCAGCCCCCCGTTTGGGACAGGAGTACGGGGAACTCTGTTTTTT,CASSPPFGTGVRGTLFF
TRBJ1-5,TRBV6-6,.,.,TGTGCCAGCAGTTACAGGGGCGGCAATCAGCCCCAGCATTTT,CASSYRGGNQPQHF
TRBJ2-5,TRBV7-6,.,.,TGTGCCAGCAGCTTAGCGCTGAGGGGGGGCCAAGAGACCCAGTACTTC,CASSLALRGGQETQYF
TRBJ2-3,TRBV5-1,.,.,TGCGCCAGCAGCCCTACAGGGATGGTCGGCACAGATACGCAGTATTTT,CASSPTGMVGTDTQYF
TRBJ1-5,TRBV10-1,.,medium-sized,TGCGCCAGCAGTTGGGTTAAGACCGGACAGAATAGCAATCAGCCCCAGCATTTT,CASSWVKTGQNSNQPQHF
TRBJ2-2,TRBV11-3,.,few,TGTGCCAGCAGCTCGACGGGTCTGAACACCGGGGAGCTGTTTTTT,CASSSTGLNTGELFF
TRBJ2-5,TRBV29-1,TRBD2,.,TGCAGCGTTCAGAGCGGGGGGGGTGAGACCCAGTACTTC,CSVQSGGGETQYF
TRBJ1-4,TRBV7-6,.,.,TGTGCCAGCAGCTTTCAAGGGATCGCAGATGAAAAACTGTTTTTT,CASSFQGIADEKLFF
TRBJ1-5,TRBV7-2,.,large,TGTGCCAGCAGCTTAGACTTCTACGCCAATCAGCCCCAGCATTTT,CASSLDFYANQPQHF
TRBJ2-7,TRBV19,.,.,TGTGCCAGACCCACCCCCGGCAGGAGCTCCTACGAGCAGTACTTC,CARPTPGRSSYEQYF
TRBJ2-6,TRBV29-1,.,.,TGCAGCGTCCCCACAGGGAAGGGGGCCAACGTCCTGACTTTC,CSVPTGKGANVLTF
TRBJ2-5,TRBV10-3,.,.,TGTGCCATCGCCCGGGAGGGGGCCGTTTCAGAGACCCAGTACTTC,CAIAREGAVSETQYF
TRBJ1-5,TRBV28,TRBD1,.,TGTGCCAGCAGTGCGATCGGGACAGGGGGCAATCAGCCCCAGCATTTT,CASSAIGTGGNQPQHF
TRBJ2-3,TRBV7-2,.,.,TGTGCCAGCAGCTTAGCGGGAGGCACAGATACGCAGTATTTT,CASSLAGGTDTQYF
TRBJ1-2,TRBV28,TRBD1,.,TGTGCCAGCAGGATGGACAGGGGGCTTTTGCGTGGCTACACCTTC,CASRMDRGLLRGYTF
TRBJ2-1,TRBV7-8,.,few,TGTGCCAGCGGAACGGTTTTTTCCTACAATGAGCAGTTCTTC,CASGTVFSYNEQFF
TRBJ2-5,TRBV28,.,.,TGTGCCAGCAGGGAGGACGGATGGTCAGAGACCCAGTACTTC,CASREDGWSETQYF
TRBJ2-7,TRBV6-1,.,.,TGTGCCAGCAGTGAACGGTACTACGAGCAGTACTTC,CASSERYYEQYF
TRBJ2-4,TRBV6-1,TRBD1,.,TGTGCCAGCAGTGAAGAGGAGACAGGGGGAAACATTCAGTACTTC,CASSEEETGGNIQYF
TRBJ2-7,TRBV6-6,TRBD2,once,TGTGCCAGCAGACGTGAGACTAGCGGGGGCTACGAGCAGTACTTC,CASRRETSGGYEQYF